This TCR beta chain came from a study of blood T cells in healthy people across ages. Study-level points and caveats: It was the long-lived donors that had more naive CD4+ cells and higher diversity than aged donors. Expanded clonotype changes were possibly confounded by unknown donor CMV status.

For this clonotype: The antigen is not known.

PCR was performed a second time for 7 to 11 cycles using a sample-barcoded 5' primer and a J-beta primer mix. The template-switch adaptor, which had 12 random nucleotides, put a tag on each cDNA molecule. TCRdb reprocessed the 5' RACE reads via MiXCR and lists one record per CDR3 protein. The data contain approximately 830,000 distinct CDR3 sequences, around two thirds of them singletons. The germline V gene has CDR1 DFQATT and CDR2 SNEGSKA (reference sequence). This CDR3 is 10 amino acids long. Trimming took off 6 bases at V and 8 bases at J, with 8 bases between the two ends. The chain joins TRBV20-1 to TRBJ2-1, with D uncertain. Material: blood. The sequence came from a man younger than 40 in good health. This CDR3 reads CSAETYEQFF. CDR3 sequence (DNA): TGCAGTGCGGAGACGTATGAGCAGTTCTTC.